This entry lists 8 T cell receptor beta chains sequenced from one sample in a study of blood T cell repertoires in COVID-19. Data came from immunoSEQ multiplex PCR; TCRdb stores just in-frame clones and leaves some out. The sample records 200,000 to 250,000 clones, 82% being singletons. The sequencing sample was made of peripheral blood. All receptors derive from a woman aged 80 or older with acute or convalescent COVID-19.

This chain joins TRBV10-2 and TRBJ1-3; 7 positions match TRBD1. This CDR3 region has 14 residues. Germline CDR1 reads WSHSY; CDR2 reads SAAADI. V lost 3 bases, J lost 6 bases, and 5 bases stayed unmatched. CDR3 in DNA: TGCGCCAGCAGTGAACAGGGGTCGGCAAACACCATATATTTT. Translated: CASSEQGSANTIYF.

The CDR3 DNA follows: TGTGCCAGCAGCGCATTAACAGGGATTCTCGGGGAGCTGTTTTTT. Protein product: CASSALTGILGELFF. The chain couples TRBV7-2 to TRBJ2-2, with D perhaps TRBD1 (6 bases). Trimming took 5 bases from V and 7 from J, leaving 17 bases between them. The CDR3 is 15 residues long. Germline V lookup: CDR1 SGHTA, CDR2 FQGNSA.

The chain uses TRBV6-1 and TRBJ1-1; D call uncertain. Germline values: CDR1 MNHNS, CDR2 SASEGT. CDR3 length: 13 amino acids. V was pared by 2 bases and J by 6 bases, with 10 bases between. The DNA of the CDR3 is TGTGCCAGCAGTGAAAGAGGGAGGTCTGAAGCTTTCTTT. Translation: CASSERGRSEAFF.

The V gene is TRBV7-3, the J gene TRBJ2-1; 7 bases align to TRBD1. The V and J ends lost 1 base and 7 bases, in that order; junction bases with no gene match: 10. The CDR3 totals 16 residues. The germline V gene encodes CDR1 SGHTA and CDR2 FQGTGA. The CDR3 here is CASSLKQGLNWNEQFF. The DNA of the CDR3 is TGTGCCAGCAGCTTAAAACAGGGGTTAAACTGGAATGAGCAGTTCTTC.

A remark on this clone: The same CDR3 is also encoded by other DNA sequences in this sample. This sequence joins TRBV6-5 and TRBJ2-3, with TRBD2 matching over 7 bases. V dropped 6 bases and J dropped 3; count of bases not matched to a gene: 6. Germline V CDR1 and CDR2: MNHEY, SVGAGI. The CDR3 spans 14 residues. The CDR3 bases are TGTGCCAGCAGCCCACTAGCGTCTACAGATACGCAGTATTTT. It translates to CASSPLASTDTQYF.

The V and J genes are TRBV4-1 and TRBJ1-6; tentatively, D is TRBD1 (5 bases). V shed 0 bases and J shed 6 bases, with 15 bases lying between them. This CDR3 comprises 17 residues. Germline CDR1 is MGHRA and CDR2 is YSYEKL. CDR3 region: CASSQESGILPNSPLHF. The CDR3, as DNA: TGCGCCAGCAGCCAAGAGTCAGGGATCCTACCTAATTCACCCCTCCACTTT.

As regards this clone: Other DNA sequences of this sample code for an identical CDR3. The chain couples TRBV12-3 or TRBV12-4 to TRBJ1-2; the D gene is possibly TRBD1 (6 bases). There are 13 residues in the CDR3. Between the trimmed V and J ends, which lost 5 bases and 8 bases, there was a span of 15 bases. The CDR3, as DNA: TGTGCCAGCAGTCGGCCTACAGGGTACGGCTACACCTTC. It is translated as CASSRPTGYGYTF.

The chain carries TRBV12-2 and TRBJ2-1; whether TRBD2, the table's D call, matches the DNA was not checked. TRBV12-2 is shown as a pseudogene. The CDR3 is made up of 17 amino acids. CDR3 nucleotides: TGTGCAAGTCGCTTAGAAGAGGACTCACGATCCTACAATGAGCAGTTCTTC. As protein: CASRLEEDSRSYNEQFF.